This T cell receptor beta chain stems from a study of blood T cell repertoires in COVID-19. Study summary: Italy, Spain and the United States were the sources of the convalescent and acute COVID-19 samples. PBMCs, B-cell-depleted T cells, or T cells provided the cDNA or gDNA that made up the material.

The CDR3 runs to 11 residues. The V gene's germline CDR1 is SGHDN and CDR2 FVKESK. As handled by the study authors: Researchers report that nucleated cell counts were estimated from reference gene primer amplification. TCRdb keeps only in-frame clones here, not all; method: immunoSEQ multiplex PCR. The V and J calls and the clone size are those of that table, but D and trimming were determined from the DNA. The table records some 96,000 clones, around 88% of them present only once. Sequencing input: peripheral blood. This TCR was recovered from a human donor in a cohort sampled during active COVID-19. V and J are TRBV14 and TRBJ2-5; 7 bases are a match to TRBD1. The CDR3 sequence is CVRGREETQYF. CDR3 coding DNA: TGTGTGAGGGGGCGCGAGGAGACCCAGTACTTC.